The 21 T cell receptor beta chains presented below share a single source sample, sequenced in a study of regulatory T cells in long-lasting Graves disease. The time point was: newly diagnosed GD, antithyroid drugs for less than 3 months. Extracted RNA from PBMCs served as the source of the TCR library. Relying on iRepertoire HTBI primers and Arm-PCR of CDR3 regions, the team built TCR beta libraries. TCRdb recomputed calls from the multiplex PCR reads with MiXCR, one row per CDR3 protein. The sample shows approximately 400,000 distinct CDR3 sequences, 15% of them seen only once. This sample also belongs to another study, concerning T cells in Graves' hyperthyroidism and ophthalmopathy.

The sequencing here drew on peripheral blood mononuclear cells (PBMCs), taken at new diagnosis, from a patient treated with antithyroid drugs. The receptors originated from a woman in her thirties with Graves disease.

DNA for the CDR3: TGTGCCATCAGTGATCCTCTAGGGGGGGGGCAATCCTACGAGCAGTACTTC. Amino acids: CAISDPLGGGQSYEQYF. The chain combines TRBV10-3 with TRBJ2-7; TRBD2 might be the D (7 bases). Trimming cost V 3 bases and J 1 base, with 19 bases left between them. CDR3 length: 17 amino acids. Germline CDR1 reads ENHRY; CDR2 reads SYGVKD.

The chain uses TRBV18 and TRBJ1-4; D might be TRBD1 (5 bases). Trimming took off 3 bases at V and 3 bases at J, with 11 bases between the two ends. The CDR3 runs to 15 residues. Per germline, CDR1 KGHSH and CDR2 LQKENI. The CDR3 DNA follows: TGTGCCAGCTCACCTCAGGGTGCGGCTAATGAAAAACTGTTTTTT. Amino acid sequence: CASSPQGAANEKLFF.

The V and J genes are TRBV19 and TRBJ2-6; D unresolved. Germline CDR1 is LNHDA and CDR2 is SQIVND (reference sequence). Trimming removed 7 bases at V and 2 bases at J, with 6 bases between. This CDR3 spans 13 amino acids. CDR3 loop: CASNPPGANVLTF. The CDR3 DNA follows: TGTGCCAGTAACCCCCCTGGGGCCAACGTCCTGACTTTC.

This clonotype has a handful of counts. V is TRBV9 and J is TRBJ1-1; 9 bases align to TRBD1. From germline, CDR1 is SGDLS and CDR2 YYNGEE. V trimming: 0 bases; J trimming: 7 bases; junction bases outside the gene matches: 7. CDR3 length equals 15 residues. As DNA, the CDR3 is TGTGCCAGCAGCGTAGGACCGGGACAGGGCCTTGAAGCTTTCTTT. Translation: CASSVGPGQGLEAFF.

This clonotype was picked up a small number of times. The chain links TRBV28 to TRBJ2-7; a weak D match, TRBD1 (6 bases). The CDR3 runs to 16 residues. Trimming stripped 5 bases from V and 0 bases from J, with 17 bases between. CDR1 is MDHEN and CDR2 is SYDVKM in the germline V gene. The CDR3 reads CASSPWGHPSSYEQYF. The CDR3 coding sequence is TGTGCCAGCAGTCCCTGGGGACACCCGAGCTCCTACGAGCAGTACTTC.

This clonotype was observed at least ten times. J is TRBJ2-7 and V is TRBV20-1; D is ambiguous. Looked up from germline, CDR1 is DFQATT and CDR2 is SNEGSKA (reference sequence). The V and J ends lost 0 bases and 3 bases respectively, with 15 bases between them. This CDR3 contains 15 residues. CDR3 DNA sequence: TGCAGTGCTAGAGACCCCAGGACCCATCACTACGAGCAGTACTTC. Protein: CSARDPRTHHYEQYF.

Many counts were recorded for this clonotype. V is TRBV24-1 and J is TRBJ2-5; 8 bases line up with TRBD2. Per germline, CDR1 KGHDR and CDR2 SFDVKD. The CDR3 covers 15 residues. V dropped 4 bases and J dropped 2; count of bases not matched to a gene: 5. The CDR3 spells CATSEFSGKQETQYF. The CDR3 DNA reads as TGTGCCACCAGTGAGTTTAGCGGGAAGCAAGAGACCCAGTACTTC.

This clonotype was detected ten times or more. The gene calls are TRBV5-1 and TRBJ2-7; no reliable D call. The CDR3 has 13 amino acids. Germline-derived CDR1 and CDR2 are SGHRS and YFSETQ. The V and J ends lost 4 bases and 3 bases respectively, with 11 bases between them. CDR3 amino acids: CASSPDRNYEQYF. Written as DNA, the CDR3 is TGCGCCAGCAGCCCGGATCGAAACTACGAGCAGTACTTC.

Many counts were recorded for this clonotype. V gene TRBV6-1 combines with J gene TRBJ2-3, with 10 bases matching TRBD2. Germline CDR1 MNHNS, CDR2 SASEGT. The CDR3 consists of 17 residues. V was pared by 7 bases and J by 1 base, with 11 bases of the junction left unmatched. This chain's CDR3 is CASTSFGLAGGTDTQYF. The CDR3 coding sequence is TGTGCCAGCACCTCGTTTGGGCTAGCGGGAGGCACAGATACGCAGTATTTT.

This clonotype was recorded many times. V usage is TRBV4-1 and J usage is TRBJ2-2; TRBD2 might be the D (5 bases). The CDR3 runs 14 residues. The V end lost 4 bases, the J end lost 3 bases, and 9 bases lay between the germline ends. Germline V gene lookup returns CDR1 MGHRA and CDR2 YSYEKL. CDR3 amino acids: CASSLKRYTGELFF. The CDR3 bases are TGCGCCAGCAGCCTTAAGCGGTACACCGGGGAGCTGTTTTTT.

There are many counts of this clonotype. The chain couples TRBV12-3 or TRBV12-4 to TRBJ2-1, with 11 bases that match TRBD2. The CDR3 runs 18 residues. V lost 5 bases and J lost 3; bases outside the gene matches: 12. CDR3 DNA sequence: TGTGCCAGCAGTCCGGGACTAGCGGACGGTGACCTCTACAATGAGCAGTTCTTC. It translates to CASSPGLADGDLYNEQFF.

This clonotype was counted many times. The chain couples TRBV18 to TRBJ1-1, with 11 bases aligning to TRBD1. Germline values: CDR1 KGHSH, CDR2 LQKENI. CDR3 length: 13 residues. V shed 3 bases, J shed 10 bases, and the junction held 4 bases outside the gene matches. In DNA, the CDR3 is TGTGCCAGCTCACCCTTGGACAGGGGGCGAGCTTTCTTT. Encoded protein: CASSPLDRGRAFF.

The chain carries TRBV2 and TRBJ1-2, with D perhaps matching TRBD1 (6 bases). There are 15 residues in the CDR3. Trimming stripped 6 bases from V and 4 bases from J, with 18 bases between. Germline CDR1 reads SNHLY; CDR2 reads FYNNEI. In DNA, the CDR3 is TGTGCCAGCAGGAATGACAGACAGGTATCCTATGGCTACACCTTC. Translation gives CASRNDRQVSYGYTF.

The rearrangement links TRBV6-1 to TRBJ1-5; 9 bases are a match to TRBD1. Looked up from germline, CDR1 is MNHNS and CDR2 is SASEGT. The CDR3 has 19 residues. Germline trimming cut 3 bases from V and 1 base from J; bases unmatched to any gene: 13. The CDR3 DNA is TGTGCCAGCAGTGATAGGAACAGGGGGCAGGGGGGAAGCAATCAGCCCCAGCATTTT. Translating it yields CASSDRNRGQGGSNQPQHF.

This clonotype was recorded many times. This chain uses TRBV5-6 with TRBJ2-3, with 12 nucleotides matching TRBD2. V was clipped by 3 bases and J by 3 bases; unmatched bases: 8. CDR3 length: 17 amino acids. CDR1 and CDR2 from the germline V gene are SGHDT and YYEEEE. CDR3 sequence (DNA): TGTGCCAGCAGCTACGGCACAGGACTAGCGGGAACAGATACGCAGTATTTT. Translation: CASSYGTGLAGTDTQYF.

This clonotype was counted only a few times. In DNA form, the CDR3 reads TGTGCCAGTAGTATCTCGGGAGCACGGTCCTACGAGCAGTACTTC. Protein: CASSISGARSYEQYF. The gene calls are TRBV19 and TRBJ2-7; possible D gene TRBD2, 6 bases. Trimming removed 3 bases at V and 1 base at J, with 13 bases between. CDR3 length: 15 residues. CDR1 and CDR2 (germline): LNHDA, SQIVND (reference sequence).

The sample holds many counts of this clonotype. The gene calls are TRBV20-1 and TRBJ2-5; D not certain. Germline CDR1 and CDR2: DFQATT and SNEGSKA (reference sequence). Trimming removed 0 bases from V and 4 bases from J, with 6 bases in between. The CDR3 length is 12 residues. The CDR3 coding sequence is TGCAGTGCTAGAGAGGCGGCAGAGACCCAGTACTTC. Residues: CSAREAAETQYF.

In this sample, this clonotype turned up many times. The chain carries TRBV4-1 and TRBJ1-6; perhaps TRBD1 as D (5 bases). The germline gives CDR1 MGHRA, CDR2 YSYEKL. This CDR3 is 14 amino acids long. The ends were cut back, 4 bases at V and 10 bases at J, with 14 bases in the middle. The CDR3 here is CASSLSLGVSPLHF. CDR3 bases: TGCGCCAGCAGCCTTTCGCTGGGGGTCTCACCCCTCCACTTT.

This clonotype occurred a few times. The chain combines TRBV20-1 with TRBJ2-5; TRBD1 matches at 8 bases. After removal of 5 bases from V and 5 bases from J, the junction contained 13 bases not matched to a gene. Germline values: CDR1 DFQATT, CDR2 SNEGSKA (reference sequence). This CDR3 spans 15 amino acids. In nucleotides, the CDR3 is TGCAGTGCTGGACCGCCGGCAGGGGGCGGCGAGACCCAGTACTTC. This codes for CSAGPPAGGGETQYF.

This clonotype was recorded at least ten times. The V call is TRBV14, the J call TRBJ2-3; D is unresolved. Trimming pared 4 bases from V and 2 bases from J, leaving 10 bases between. CDR1 and CDR2 (germline): SGHDN, FVKESK. The CDR3 extends over 14 amino acids. CDR3 protein: CASSPGRHTDTQYF. Written as DNA, the CDR3 is TGTGCCAGCAGCCCGGGCCGCCACACAGATACGCAGTATTTT.

The V call is TRBV19, the J call TRBJ1-1; 8 bases map to TRBD1. The CDR3 covers 16 residues. Looked up from germline, CDR1 is LNHDA and CDR2 is SQIVND (reference sequence). Trimming at V came to 0 bases and at J to 11 bases, leaving 14 bases not matched to a gene. The CDR3 sequence is CASSIDGGQGPVGAFF. CDR3 coding DNA: TGTGCCAGTAGTATAGACGGTGGACAGGGCCCGGTGGGGGCTTTCTTT. Full variable domain (remainder filled in from reference TRBV19 and TRBJ1-1): DGGITQSPKYLFRKEGQNVTLSCEQNLNHDAMYWYRQDPGQGLRLIYYSQIVNDFQKGDIAEGYSVSREKKESFPLTVTSAQKNPTAFYLCASSIDGGQGPVGAFFGQGTRLTVV.